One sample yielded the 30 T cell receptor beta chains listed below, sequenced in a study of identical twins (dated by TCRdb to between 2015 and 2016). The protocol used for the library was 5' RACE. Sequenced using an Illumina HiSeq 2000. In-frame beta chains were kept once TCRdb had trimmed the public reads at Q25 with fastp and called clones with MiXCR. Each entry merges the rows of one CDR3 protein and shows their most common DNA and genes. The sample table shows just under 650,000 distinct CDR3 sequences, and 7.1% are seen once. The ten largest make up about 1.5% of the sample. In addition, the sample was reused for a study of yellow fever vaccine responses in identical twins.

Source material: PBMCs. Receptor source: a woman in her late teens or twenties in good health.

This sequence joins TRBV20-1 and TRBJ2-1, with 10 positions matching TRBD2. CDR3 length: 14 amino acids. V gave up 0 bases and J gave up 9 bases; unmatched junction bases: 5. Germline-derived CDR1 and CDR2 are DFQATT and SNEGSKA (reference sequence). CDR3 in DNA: TGCAGTGCTAGAGATAAGCGGGAGGGGAGTGAGCAGTTCTTC. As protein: CSARDKREGSEQFF.

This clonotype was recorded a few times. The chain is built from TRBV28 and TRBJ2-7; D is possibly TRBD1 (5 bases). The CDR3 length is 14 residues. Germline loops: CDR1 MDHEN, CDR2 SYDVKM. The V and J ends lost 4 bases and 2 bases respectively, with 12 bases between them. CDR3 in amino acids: CASSSDRSPYEQYV. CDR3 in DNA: TGTGCCAGCAGTTCCGACAGATCACCCTACGAGCAGTACGTC.

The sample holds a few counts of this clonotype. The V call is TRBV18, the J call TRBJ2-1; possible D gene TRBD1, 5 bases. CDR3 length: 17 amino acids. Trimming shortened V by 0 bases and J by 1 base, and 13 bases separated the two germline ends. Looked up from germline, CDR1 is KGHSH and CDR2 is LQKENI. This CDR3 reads CASSPPAGMKSYNEQFF. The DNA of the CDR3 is TGTGCCAGCTCACCACCGGCAGGGATGAAATCCTACAATGAGCAGTTCTTC.

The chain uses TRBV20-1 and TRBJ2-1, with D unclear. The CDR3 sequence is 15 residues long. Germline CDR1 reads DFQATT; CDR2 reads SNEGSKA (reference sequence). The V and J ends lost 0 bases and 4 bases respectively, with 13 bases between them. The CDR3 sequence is CSARDPDTIYNEQFF. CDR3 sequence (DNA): TGCAGTGCTAGAGATCCCGACACCATATACAATGAGCAGTTCTTC.

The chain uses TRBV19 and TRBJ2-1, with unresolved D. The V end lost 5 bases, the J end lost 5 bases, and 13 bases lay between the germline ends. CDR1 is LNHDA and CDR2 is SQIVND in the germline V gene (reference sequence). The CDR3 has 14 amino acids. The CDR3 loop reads CASSWLFLNNEQFF. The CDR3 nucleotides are TGTGCCAGTAGTTGGCTTTTCCTTAACAATGAGCAGTTCTTC.

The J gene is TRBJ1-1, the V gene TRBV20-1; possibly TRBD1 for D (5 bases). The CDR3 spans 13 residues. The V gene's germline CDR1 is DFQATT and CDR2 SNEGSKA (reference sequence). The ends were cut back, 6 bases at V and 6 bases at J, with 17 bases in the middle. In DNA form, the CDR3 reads TGCAGTGCGACGCCGGACGCGGGGGCTGAAGCTTTCTTT. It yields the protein CSATPDAGAEAFF.

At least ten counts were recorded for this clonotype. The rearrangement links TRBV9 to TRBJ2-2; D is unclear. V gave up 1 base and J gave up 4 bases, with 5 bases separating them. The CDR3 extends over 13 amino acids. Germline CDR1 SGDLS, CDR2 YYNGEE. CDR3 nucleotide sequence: TGTGCCAGCAGCGTACCCATCACCGGGGAGCTGTTTTTT. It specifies CASSVPITGELFF. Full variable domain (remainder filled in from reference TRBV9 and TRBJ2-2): DSGVTQTPKHLITATGQRVTLRCSPRSGDLSVYWYQQSLDQGLQFLIQYYNGEERAKGNILERFSAQQFPDLHSELNLSSLELGDSALYFCASSVPITGELFFGEGSRLTVL.

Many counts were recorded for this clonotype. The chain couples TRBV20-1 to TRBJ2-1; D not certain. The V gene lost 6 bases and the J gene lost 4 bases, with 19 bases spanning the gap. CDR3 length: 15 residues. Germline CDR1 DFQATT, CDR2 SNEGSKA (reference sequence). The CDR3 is CSARRSPASYNEQFF. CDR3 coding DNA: TGCAGTGCCCGACGGTCGCCGGCAAGTTACAATGAGCAGTTCTTC.

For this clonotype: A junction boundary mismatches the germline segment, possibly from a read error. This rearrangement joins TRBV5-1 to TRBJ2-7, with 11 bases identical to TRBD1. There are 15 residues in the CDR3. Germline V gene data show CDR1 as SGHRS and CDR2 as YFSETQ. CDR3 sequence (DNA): TGCACCAGCAGCTCCTGGGACAGGGGGAGGTACGAGCAGTACTTC. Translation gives CTSSSWDRGRYEQYF.

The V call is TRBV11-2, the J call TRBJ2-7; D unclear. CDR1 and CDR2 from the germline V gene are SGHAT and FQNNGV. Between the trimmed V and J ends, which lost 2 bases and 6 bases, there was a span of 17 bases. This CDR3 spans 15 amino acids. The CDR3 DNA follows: TGTGCCAGCAGCTTAAGGTTTAGATCTGCAGGCGAGCAGTACTTC. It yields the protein CASSLRFRSAGEQYF.

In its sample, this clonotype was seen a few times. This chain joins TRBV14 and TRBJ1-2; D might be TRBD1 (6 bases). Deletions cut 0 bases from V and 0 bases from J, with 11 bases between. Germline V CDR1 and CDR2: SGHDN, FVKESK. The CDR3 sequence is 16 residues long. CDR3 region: CASSQDWGPSNYGYTF. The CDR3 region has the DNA TGTGCCAGCAGCCAAGATTGGGGGCCCTCTAACTATGGCTACACCTTC.

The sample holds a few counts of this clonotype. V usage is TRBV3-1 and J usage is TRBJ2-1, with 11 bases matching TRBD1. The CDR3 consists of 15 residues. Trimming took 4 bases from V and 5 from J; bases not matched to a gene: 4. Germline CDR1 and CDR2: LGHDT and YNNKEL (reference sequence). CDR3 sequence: CASSRGTGGNNEQFF. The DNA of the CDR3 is TGTGCCAGCAGCCGCGGGACAGGGGGGAACAATGAGCAGTTCTTC.

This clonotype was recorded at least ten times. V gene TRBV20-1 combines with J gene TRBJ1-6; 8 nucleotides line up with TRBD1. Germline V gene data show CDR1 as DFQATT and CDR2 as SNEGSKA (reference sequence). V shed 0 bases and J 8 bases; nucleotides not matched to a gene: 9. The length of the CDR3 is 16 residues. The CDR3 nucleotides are TGCAGTGCTAGAGATCAAAGACAGGGGAGAGATTCACCCCTCCACTTT. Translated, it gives CSARDQRQGRDSPLHF.

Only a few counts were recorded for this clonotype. CDR3 loop: CATSERRLTVYNEQFF. DNA for the CDR3: TGTGCCACCAGTGAGAGAAGGTTGACTGTATACAATGAGCAGTTCTTC. V and J are TRBV24-1 and TRBJ2-1, with D unresolved. Trimming pared 4 bases from V and 4 bases from J, leaving 16 bases between. Germline CDR1 KGHDR, CDR2 SFDVKD. The CDR3 totals 16 residues.

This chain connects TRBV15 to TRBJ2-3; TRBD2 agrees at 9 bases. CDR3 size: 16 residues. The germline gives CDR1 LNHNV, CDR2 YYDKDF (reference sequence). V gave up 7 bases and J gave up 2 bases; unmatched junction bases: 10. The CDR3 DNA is TGTGCCACCATCGTGATGGCGGGGGGGTACACAGATACGCAGTATTTT. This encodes CATIVMAGGYTDTQYF. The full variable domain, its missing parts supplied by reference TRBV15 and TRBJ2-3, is DAMVIQNPRYQVTQFGKPVTLSCSQTLNHNVMYWYQQKSSQAPKLLFHYYDKDFNNEADTPDNFQSRRPNTSFCFLDIRSPGLGDTAMYLCATIVMAGGYTDTQYFGPGTRLTVL.

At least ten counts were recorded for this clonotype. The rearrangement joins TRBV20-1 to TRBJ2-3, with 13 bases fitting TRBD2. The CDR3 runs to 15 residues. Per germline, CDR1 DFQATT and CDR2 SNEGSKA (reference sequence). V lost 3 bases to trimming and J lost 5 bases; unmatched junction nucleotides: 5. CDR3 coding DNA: TGCAGTGCTAGTACTAGCGGGGGGGCCAAAGATACGCAGTATTTT. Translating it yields CSASTSGGAKDTQYF.

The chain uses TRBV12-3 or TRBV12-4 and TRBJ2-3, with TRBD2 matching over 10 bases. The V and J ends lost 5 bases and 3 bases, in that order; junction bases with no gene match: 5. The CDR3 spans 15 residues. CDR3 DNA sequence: TGTGCCAGCAGTGGCCCACTAGCGGGAACAGATACGCAGTATTTT. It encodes CASSGPLAGTDTQYF.

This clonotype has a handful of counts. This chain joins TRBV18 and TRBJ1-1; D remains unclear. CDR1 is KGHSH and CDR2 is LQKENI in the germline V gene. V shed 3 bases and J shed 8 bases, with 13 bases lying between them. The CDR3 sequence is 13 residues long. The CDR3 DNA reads TGTGCCAGCTCACCGCAAGGCTTCAGGGAAGCTTTCTTT. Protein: CASSPQGFREAFF.

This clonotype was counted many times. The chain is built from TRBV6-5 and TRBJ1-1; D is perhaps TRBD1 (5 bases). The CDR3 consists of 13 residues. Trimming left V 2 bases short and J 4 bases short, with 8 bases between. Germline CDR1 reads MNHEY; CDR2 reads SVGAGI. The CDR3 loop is CASSYGGGTEAFF. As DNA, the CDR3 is TGTGCCAGCAGTTACGGGGGTGGCACTGAAGCTTTCTTT.

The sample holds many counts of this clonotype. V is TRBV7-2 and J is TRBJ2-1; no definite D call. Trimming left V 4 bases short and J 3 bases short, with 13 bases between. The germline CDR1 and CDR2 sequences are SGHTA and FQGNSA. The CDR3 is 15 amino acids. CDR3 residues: CASSSPPRLYNEQFF. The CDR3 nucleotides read TGTGCCAGCAGCTCACCCCCCAGGCTCTACAATGAGCAGTTCTTC.

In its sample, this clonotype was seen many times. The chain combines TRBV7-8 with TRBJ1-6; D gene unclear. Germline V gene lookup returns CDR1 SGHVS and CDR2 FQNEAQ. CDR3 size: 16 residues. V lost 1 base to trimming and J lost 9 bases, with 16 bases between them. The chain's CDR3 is CASSLELSVAASPLHF. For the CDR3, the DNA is TGTGCCAGCAGCTTAGAATTGTCCGTTGCGGCTTCACCCCTCCACTTT.

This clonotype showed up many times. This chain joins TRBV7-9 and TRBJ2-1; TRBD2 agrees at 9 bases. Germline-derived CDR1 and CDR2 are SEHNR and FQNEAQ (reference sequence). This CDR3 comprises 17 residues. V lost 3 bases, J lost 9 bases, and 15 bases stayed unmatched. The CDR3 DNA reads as TGTGCCAGCAGCTTCTCCGGGACTAGCTTTAGGGTCCGTGAGCAGTTCTTC. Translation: CASSFSGTSFRVREQFF.

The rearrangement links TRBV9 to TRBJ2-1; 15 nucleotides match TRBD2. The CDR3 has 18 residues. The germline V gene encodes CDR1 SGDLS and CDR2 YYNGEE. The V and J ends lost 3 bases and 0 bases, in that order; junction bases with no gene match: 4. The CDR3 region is CASSGTSGRDSSYNEQFF. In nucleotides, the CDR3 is TGTGCCAGCAGCGGGACTAGCGGGAGGGATAGCTCCTACAATGAGCAGTTCTTC.

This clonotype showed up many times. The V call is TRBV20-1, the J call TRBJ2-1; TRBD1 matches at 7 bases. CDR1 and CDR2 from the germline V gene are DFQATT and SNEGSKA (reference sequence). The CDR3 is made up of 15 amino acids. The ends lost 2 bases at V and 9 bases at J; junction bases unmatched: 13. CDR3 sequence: CSARLDRADFGEQFF. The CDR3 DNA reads TGCAGTGCTAGACTTGACAGGGCGGATTTTGGTGAGCAGTTCTTC.

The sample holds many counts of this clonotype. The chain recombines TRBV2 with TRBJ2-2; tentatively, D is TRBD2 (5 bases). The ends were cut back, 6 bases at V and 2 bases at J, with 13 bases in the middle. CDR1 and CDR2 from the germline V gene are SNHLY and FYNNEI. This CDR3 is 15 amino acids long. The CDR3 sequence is CASRYQDFNTGELFF. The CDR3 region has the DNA TGTGCCAGCAGATATCAGGACTTTAACACCGGGGAGCTGTTTTTT.

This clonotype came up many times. In nucleotides, the CDR3 is TGTGCCAGCAGTTCCGGAAGTCCCAGCGCTTACAATGAGCAGTTCTTC. This translates into CASSSGSPSAYNEQFF. The chain combines TRBV11-2 with TRBJ2-1, with D unclear. Germline CDR1 SGHAT, CDR2 FQNNGV. V lost 6 bases and J lost 4, with 19 bases in between. CDR3 length: 16 amino acids. The full variable domain, its missing parts supplied by reference TRBV11-2 and TRBJ2-1, is EAGVAQSPRYKIIEKRQSVAFWCNPISGHATLYWYQQILGQGPKLLIQFQNNGVVDDSQLPKDRFSAERLKGVDSTLKIQPAKLEDSAVYLCASSSGSPSAYNEQFFGPGTRLTVL.

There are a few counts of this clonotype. The CDR3 DNA is TGTGCCAGCAGCTTATCGATGGGGGCCTACGAGCAGTACGTC. It translates to CASSLSMGAYEQYV. V is TRBV7-8 and J is TRBJ2-7; possibly TRBD1 or TRBD2 for D (5 bases each). Germline lookup yields CDR1 SGHVS and CDR2 FQNEAQ. V lost 2 bases, J lost 2 bases, and 10 bases lay in between. This CDR3 spans 14 amino acids.

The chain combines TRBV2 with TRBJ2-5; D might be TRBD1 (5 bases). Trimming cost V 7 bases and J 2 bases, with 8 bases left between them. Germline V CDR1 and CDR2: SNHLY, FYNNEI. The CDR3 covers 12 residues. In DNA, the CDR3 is TGTGCCAGCAACGACAGACAAGAGACCCAGTACTTC. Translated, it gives CASNDRQETQYF.

In nucleotides, the CDR3 is TGCGCCAGCAGCGCCGGGTCCTTCTACGAGCAGTACTTC. Translated, it gives CASSAGSFYEQYF. The genes are TRBV5-1 and TRBJ2-7, with D hard to call. Trimming left V 4 bases short and J 3 bases short, with 11 bases between. Germline loops: CDR1 SGHRS, CDR2 YFSETQ. The CDR3 extends over 13 amino acids.

The CDR3 region is CASSSGGGSANSPLHF. The CDR3 DNA sequence: TGTGCCAGCAGCTCCGGCGGGGGCTCCGCAAATTCACCCCTCCACTTT. The V and J genes are TRBV7-6 and TRBJ1-6, with TRBD1 as a possible D gene (6 bases). The CDR3 extends over 16 amino acids. Trimming took off 4 bases at V and 7 bases at J, with 17 bases between the two ends. Germline CDR1 is SGHVS and CDR2 is FNYEAQ.